These T cell receptor beta chains were read from a single sample in a study of blood T cell repertoires in COVID-19. The data were produced by immunoSEQ multiplex PCR, yet TCRdb's version contains in-frame clones alone and is incomplete. The table shows hundreds of thousands of clones, with almost 90% occurring only once. Specimen: peripheral blood. These TCRs come from an elderly man with acute or convalescent COVID-19. Both conserved end residues are part of each CDR3. Fields, in order: clone size, V gene, J gene, CDR3 protein. Expanded clones get a size class; other rows say once, few or many, or leave the size out.

>-|TRBV23-1|TRBJ1-5
CASSHLGRDNQPQHF
>-|TRBV20-1|TRBJ1-2
CSASSRGLLDGYTF
>-|TRBV18|TRBJ1-1
CASSLGTTPNTEAFF
>-|TRBV10-3|TRBJ2-3
CALRDRGTDTQYF
>-|TRBV29-1|TRBJ2-3
CSVEDRPRGLDTQYF
>-|TRBV18|TRBJ1-2
CASSPDRTANYGYTF
>-|TRBV14|TRBJ1-1
CASSRARDTEAFF
>-|TRBV28|TRBJ2-1
CASISGGLAGEGQFF
>-|TRBV29-1|TRBJ2-7
CSVGTGLAGYEQYF
>-|TRBV5-1|TRBJ2-7
CASSSGSSRSSYEQYF
>-|TRBV7-9|TRBJ2-7
CASSLTEASYEQYF
>-|TRBV5-1|TRBJ2-7
CASSLELGSSYEQYF
>-|TRBV21-1|TRBJ1-5
CASSVPGEGFDQPQHF
>-|TRBV28|TRBJ2-7
CASSRPGQVFYEQYF
>-|TRBV7-2|TRBJ1-5
CASSLGLSGNQPQHF
>-|TRBV5-1|TRBJ1-4
CASSPTGRDIEKLFF
>-|TRBV7-2|TRBJ1-1
CASSYQTGTPEAFF
>-|TRBV5-5|TRBJ2-5
CASSNPGQETQYF
>-|TRBV3-1/TRBV3-2|TRBJ2-1
CASSPHRQGAYNEQFF
>once|TRBV20-1|TRBJ2-7
CSANGGYEQYF
>-|TRBV3-1/TRBV3-2|TRBJ1-2
CASSQQGNYGYTF
>-|TRBV6-5|TRBJ2-1
CASSYRRTSGYNEQFF
>-|TRBV6-2/TRBV6-3|TRBJ2-7
CASSLPDRRYYEQYF
>-|TRBV7-2|TRBJ2-1
CASSLPGAYNEQFF
>-|TRBV5-8|TRBJ1-5
CASSFGQSHSNQPQHF
>-|TRBV6-6|TRBJ2-7
CASSYGTSDPYEQYF
>-|TRBV6-6|TRBJ2-5
CASVRGIRETQYF
>-|TRBV27|TRBJ2-1
CASSLSPGGGQQFF
>-|TRBV29-1|TRBJ1-1
CSVGKEYNTEAFF
>-|TRBV5-1|TRBJ2-7
CASKPTRDSSYEQYF